Below, one T cell receptor beta chain is given with its context. Authors' data handling: Estimates of nucleated cell counts were drawn from the amplification of reference gene primers. TCRdb keeps only in-frame clones here, not all; method: immunoSEQ multiplex PCR. V and J calls and clone size are copied from that table; D and trimming were computed from the DNA. The repertoire has 150,000 to 200,000 clones, around nine tenths of them found once; the top ten carry roughly 3.3%. CDR1 and CDR2 (germline): SGHRS, YFSETQ. The CDR3 loop spans 15 amino acids. Trimming took 7 bases from V and 0 from J, leaving 13 bases between them. This entry comes from a study of blood T cell repertoires in COVID-19. Study as a whole: Acute and convalescent COVID-19 samples came from the United States, Italy and Spain. T cells, B-cell-depleted T cells, or PBMCs supplied cDNA or gDNA.

V usage is TRBV5-1 and J usage is TRBJ2-2; no definite D call. Sample: peripheral blood. The origin of this receptor is a man between 65 and 85 years old with acute or convalescent COVID-19. The CDR3 is CASRSWQANTGELFF. The CDR3 coding sequence is TGCGCCAGCCGCTCATGGCAGGCGAACACCGGGGAGCTGTTTTTT.